The 2 T cell receptor beta chains below all came from one sample that was sequenced in a study of cytomegalovirus exposure and HLA in healthy donors. Both 60 Vbeta primers and 13 Jbeta primers went into the PCR. The method was immunoSEQ multiplex PCR; TCRdb's version includes in-frame clones alone and lacks a portion of them. This table holds some 170,000 clones, almost 80% found once. The sample was PBMCs. The source is a man between 35 and 55 years old in good health and CMV-seropositive.

This chain connects TRBV11-3 to TRBJ2-7, with TRBD1 matching over 7 bases. The CDR3 has 15 residues. V gave up 1 base and J gave up 3 bases; unmatched junction bases: 6. CDR1 and CDR2 (germline): SGHNT, YENEEA. CDR3 DNA: TGTGCCAGCAGCTTAGCGACAGGGTTGAACTACGAGCAGTACTTC. It encodes CASSLATGLNYEQYF.

The chain couples TRBV9 to TRBJ2-1; possibly TRBD2 for D (5 bases). The ends were cut back, 0 bases at V and 9 bases at J, with 7 bases in the middle. Germline V gives CDR1 SGDLS, CDR2 YYNGEE. This CDR3 has 12 residues. The CDR3 bases are TGTGCCAGCAGCGTAGTGGCGGGTGAGCAGTTCTTC. Encoded protein: CASSVVAGEQFF.